Following are 5 T cell receptor beta chains from one sample sequenced in a study of blood T cell repertoires in COVID-19. Repertoires were generated with immunoSEQ multiplex PCR, while TCRdb's copy carries only in-frame clones and drops some. The data hold about 320,000 clones, with around 82% observed a single time. Specimen: peripheral blood. The origin of the receptors is a woman in her fifties or sixties with acute or convalescent COVID-19.

V and J are TRBV5-1 and TRBJ2-5, with D perhaps matching TRBD1 (7 bases). The J call may be faulty, since TRBJ2-7 better matches the DNA end. This CDR3 spans 16 amino acids. Germline values: CDR1 SGHRS, CDR2 YFSETQ. The CDR3 loop is CASAGGQGGESYEQYF. CDR3 DNA: TGCGCCAGCGCCGGGGGCCAAGGGGGCGAATCCTACGAGCAGTACTTC.

The rearrangement uses TRBV6-1 and TRBJ1-5; D is perhaps TRBD1 (6 bases). Trimming shortened V by 1 base and J by 0 bases, and 10 bases separated the two germline ends. Germline assignment: CDR1 MNHNS and CDR2 SASEGT. The CDR3 length is 16 residues. DNA for the CDR3: TGTGCCAGCAGTGAAGAAACAGGGTATAGCAATCAGCCCCAGCATTTT. Residues: CASSEETGYSNQPQHF.

This clone showed up just a few times. The V call is TRBV5-1, the J call TRBJ1-1; no reliable D call. The CDR3 sequence is 13 residues long. Trimming pared 2 bases from V and 8 bases from J, leaving 13 bases between. The germline CDR1 and CDR2 sequences are SGHRS and YFSETQ. The CDR3 region is CASSFSTTSEAFF. The CDR3 DNA reads as TGCGCCAGCAGCTTCTCAACTACATCAGAAGCTTTCTTT.

The V and J genes are TRBV4-2 and TRBJ2-6, with D perhaps TRBD1 (5 bases). V lost 4 bases to trimming and J lost 4 bases, with 17 bases between them. The germline V gene has CDR1 LGHNA and CDR2 YNFKEQ. This CDR3 spans 17 amino acids. The CDR3 sequence: CASSPSNSGNGANVLTF. The DNA for the CDR3 is TGTGCCAGCAGCCCCTCAAATTCAGGGAACGGGGCCAACGTCCTGACTTTC.

This chain connects TRBV9 to TRBJ1-4, with 11 positions matching TRBD1. The CDR3 runs to 17 residues. Germline V gene sequence: CDR1 SGDLS, CDR2 YYNGEE. Trimming at V came to 0 bases and at J to 8 bases, leaving 9 bases not matched to a gene. CDR3 sequence: CASSVARDRGSREKLFF. As DNA, the CDR3 is TGTGCCAGCAGCGTAGCTCGGGACAGGGGGAGCCGGGAAAAACTGTTTTTT. Using reference TRBV9 and TRBJ1-4 for the parts outside the CDR3, the full variable domain is DSGVTQTPKHLITATGQRVTLRCSPRSGDLSVYWYQQSLDQGLQFLIQYYNGEERAKGNILERFSAQQFPDLHSELNLSSLELGDSALYFCASSVARDRGSREKLFFGSGTQLSVL.